This T cell receptor (beta chain) is from a study of OX40 agonist ivuxolimab in advanced cancers. Whole-study context: Each patient was given ivuxolimab into a vein every 2 weeks, at 0.01 to 10 mg/kg. Study conclusions and caveats: The mean number of expanded clones was higher in CD8+ T cells than in CD4+.

Clones were read by immunoSEQ multiplex PCR, and TCRdb kept only the in-frame ones, dropping some. The sample lists roughly 80,000 clones, about 86% occurring once. The CDR3 is 17 amino acids. Germline values: CDR1 MGHRA, CDR2 YSYEKL. Trimming pared 1 base from V and 1 base from J, leaving 14 bases between. Notes on this clone: Its target is not known.

A history of autoimmune disease or systemic immunosuppression excluded patients. The receptor's source is an adult with an advanced solid tumor such as melanoma, head and neck, liver or kidney cancer. The material sequenced was CD4+ or CD8+ T cells sorted from blood, taken in a trial of the OX40 agonist ivuxolimab. The rearrangement joins TRBV4-1 to TRBJ1-5; D remains unclear. CDR3 in amino acids: CASSQVLSHPSNQPQHF. The CDR3 nucleotides are TGCGCCAGCAGCCAAGTCCTGTCGCACCCCAGCAATCAGCCCCAGCATTTT.